The 27 T cell receptor beta chains below come from one sample, sequenced in a study of T cell repertoires in cytomegalovirus infection. Their target antigens are unknown. TCRdb re-derived calls from the reads in MiXCR, one entry per CDR3 protein. This table holds 650,000 to 900,000 distinct CDR3 sequences, approximately 29% found once. The starting material was cultured CD8+ T cells from PBMCs, obtained from culture after CMV antigen stimulation. Every receptor here comes from a human donor in good health (CMV status not recorded). Some clones in this sample may be carry-over from other donors' samples.

The chain combines TRBV12-3 or TRBV12-4 with TRBJ1-2; 8 nucleotides agree with TRBD1. The CDR3 sequence is 13 residues long. Trimming took 7 bases from V and 6 from J; bases not matched to a gene: 7. CDR3 bases: TGTGCCAGCACTCCCCAGGGGGCTGATGGCTACACCTTC. Amino acid sequence: CASTPQGADGYTF.

This clonotype was observed a few times. The chain employs TRBV5-1 and TRBJ2-5, with 9 bases fitting TRBD1. The CDR3 covers 16 residues. V lost 4 bases to trimming and J lost 4 bases; unmatched junction nucleotides: 11. The germline gives CDR1 SGHRS, CDR2 YFSETQ. The CDR3 DNA follows: TGCGCCAGCAGCGATCCGGGACAGGGTCAAGGAGAGACCCAGTACTTC. As protein: CASSDPGQGQGETQYF. The entire variable domain, with the rest obtained from reference TRBV5-1 and TRBJ2-5, is as follows: KAGVTQTPRYLIKTRGQQVTLSCSPISGHRSVSWYQQTPGQGLQFLFEYFSETQRNKGNFPGRFSGRQFSNSRSEMNVSTLELGDSALYLCASSDPGQGQGETQYFGPGTRLLVL.

The chain employs TRBV27 and TRBJ1-1; D is uncertain. Germline V gene sequence: CDR1 MNHEY, CDR2 SMNVEV (reference sequence). V was cut by 6 bases and J by 3 bases, with 11 bases left in between. This CDR3 is built from 13 residues. The CDR3 DNA reads TGTGCCAGCAGAATAGGAGTTCACACTGAAGCTTTCTTT. Protein sequence: CASRIGVHTEAFF.

The V gene is TRBV12-3 or TRBV12-4, the J gene TRBJ2-1; D not resolved. This CDR3 is built from 14 residues. The V end lost 3 bases, the J end lost 6 bases, and 12 bases lay between the germline ends. CDR3 protein: CASSFLNLGNEQFF. The CDR3 DNA sequence: TGTGCCAGCAGTTTTCTTAACTTAGGCAATGAGCAGTTCTTC.

The chain combines TRBV6-1 with TRBJ1-6, with 9 bases lining up with TRBD1. The J segment lost 2 bases and the V segment lost 3 bases, leaving 2 bases of the junction unmatched. The germline gives CDR1 MNHNS, CDR2 SASEGT. This CDR3 is built from 16 residues. CDR3 sequence reads: CASSDRDRAYNSPLHF. The DNA for the CDR3 is TGTGCCAGCAGTGACCGGGACAGGGCCTATAATTCACCCCTCCACTTT.

CDR3 in DNA: TGTGCCACCAGTGAAAGAGGGGGCCCTTCCTACAATGAGCAGTTCTTC. Amino acids: CATSERGGPSYNEQFF. This chain links TRBV24-1 with TRBJ2-1; 7 bases agree with TRBD1. Per the germline V gene, CDR1 is KGHDR and CDR2 is SFDVKD. This CDR3 spans 16 amino acids. Unmatched junction bases numbered 6, after V lost 4 bases and J lost 1 base.

This clonotype was seen more than once but under ten times. This sequence joins TRBV7-9 and TRBJ2-1; 11 nucleotides line up with TRBD1. The CDR3 has 14 amino acids. From germline, CDR1 is SEHNR and CDR2 FQNEAQ (reference sequence). Trimming took 6 bases from V and 8 from J; bases not matched to a gene: 6. CDR3 in amino acids: CASRTGTGGHEQFF. The CDR3 DNA follows: TGTGCCAGCAGAACAGGGACAGGGGGACATGAGCAGTTCTTC.

The rearrangement uses TRBV19 and TRBJ2-7; possibly TRBD2 for D (5 bases). The CDR3 spans 13 residues. Trimming took 1 base from V and 2 from J, leaving 6 bases between them. CDR1 LNHDA and CDR2 SQIVND come from the germline V gene (reference sequence). This CDR3 is CASSIGRAYEQYF. The CDR3 bases are TGTGCCAGTAGTATAGGGCGGGCCTACGAGCAGTACTTC.

J is TRBJ2-5 and V is TRBV3-1; 8 bases agree with TRBD2. V lost 6 bases to trimming and J lost 0 bases; unmatched junction nucleotides: 6. This CDR3 contains 15 residues. The germline V gene encodes CDR1 LGHDT and CDR2 YNNKEL (reference sequence). The CDR3 nucleotides are TGTGCCAGCAGAACCCAGCGGGAGTACCAAGAGACCCAGTACTTC. It is translated as CASRTQREYQETQYF.

J is TRBJ2-1 and V is TRBV7-6; 7 bases line up with TRBD2. The germline CDR1 and CDR2 sequences are SGHVS and FNYEAQ. This CDR3 has 14 residues. V trimming: 5 bases; J trimming: 8 bases; junction bases outside the gene matches: 9. Here the CDR3 reads CASSPGAGVYEQFF. The CDR3 region has the DNA TGTGCCAGCAGCCCCGGCGCGGGGGTATATGAGCAGTTCTTC.

The chain uses TRBV10-3 and TRBJ2-6; 8 nucleotides match TRBD1. CDR3 length: 21 residues. Germline-derived CDR1 and CDR2 are ENHRY and SYGVKD. Losses at the gene ends were 4 bases for V and 0 bases for J; bases not matched to a gene: 17. The CDR3 bases are TGTGCCATCAGTGGGAGGACAGGGCCACCGGCATCCCCCTCTGGGGCCAACGTCCTGACTTTC. Its translation: CAISGRTGPPASPSGANVLTF.

This clonotype was seen once. The V and J genes are TRBV28 and TRBJ2-2, with D possibly TRBD2 on 5 matching bases. Trimming shortened V by 2 bases and J by 7 bases, and 11 bases separated the two germline ends. The CDR3 runs 14 residues. Germline assignment: CDR1 MDHEN and CDR2 SYDVKM. The CDR3 region is CASSLNRGGGELFF. DNA of the CDR3: TGTGCCAGCAGTTTAAACCGGGGTGGCGGGGAGCTGTTTTTT.

This clonotype was seen only once. Here the CDR3 reads CASSVAGGRVTDTQYF. As DNA, the CDR3 is TGTGCCAGCAGCGTGGCGGGGGGGCGAGTCACAGATACGCAGTATTTT. The chain is built from TRBV9 and TRBJ2-3; 9 bases map to TRBD2. V lost 2 bases, J lost 2 bases, and 6 bases stayed unmatched. The CDR3 is made up of 16 amino acids. Germline CDR1 reads SGDLS; CDR2 reads YYNGEE.

The chain employs TRBV7-9 and TRBJ1-1; D not resolved. Germline-derived CDR1 and CDR2 are SEHNR and FQNEAQ (reference sequence). V dropped 5 bases and J dropped 0 bases, with 13 bases sitting between them. This CDR3 region has 15 residues. The CDR3 DNA follows: TGTGCCAGCAGCCCCCGGCCAGATATGAACACTGAAGCTTTCTTT. As protein: CASSPRPDMNTEAFF.

The table lists this clonotype with many counts. The chain is built from TRBV12-3 or TRBV12-4 and TRBJ1-2, with 9 bases identical to TRBD1. The V and J ends lost 4 bases and 6 bases, in that order; junction bases with no gene match: 12. The CDR3 sequence is 16 residues long. CDR3 sequence: CASSSTPPGTGNGYTF. The CDR3 nucleotides read TGTGCCAGCAGTTCGACCCCACCCGGGACAGGGAATGGCTACACCTTC.

The chain combines TRBV6-6 with TRBJ1-1, with unresolved D. This CDR3 spans 13 amino acids. Trimming removed 10 bases at V and 1 base at J, with 13 bases between. CDR1 is MNHNY, CDR2 SVGAGI, per germline (reference sequence). CDR3 nucleotide sequence: TGTGCCACGGCGGTGGGGAAGAACACTGAAGCTTTCTTT. Translating gives CATAVGKNTEAFF.

J is TRBJ1-5 and V is TRBV19; D unclear. This CDR3 has 13 amino acids. Germline V gene lookup returns CDR1 LNHDA and CDR2 SQIVND (reference sequence). The V gene lost 7 bases and the J gene lost 5 bases, with 12 bases spanning the gap. CDR3: CASNTDPYQPQHF. CDR3 in DNA: TGTGCCAGTAACACAGACCCTTATCAGCCCCAGCATTTT.

The J gene is TRBJ1-1, the V gene TRBV5-1; 7 bases line up with TRBD1. The germline gives CDR1 SGHRS, CDR2 YFSETQ. The CDR3 contains 15 residues. After removal of 1 base from V and 2 bases from J, the junction contained 5 bases not matched to a gene. CDR3 coding DNA: TGCGCCAGCAGCTTGTCGTGGGACAGTAACACTGAAGCTTTCTTT. Translating it yields CASSLSWDSNTEAFF.

This clonotype occurred a few times. This chain uses TRBV20-1 with TRBJ2-5; TRBD2 matches at 9 bases. CDR1 and CDR2 (germline): DFQATT, SNEGSKA (reference sequence). The CDR3 is made up of 13 amino acids. V shed 8 bases and J 5 bases; nucleotides not matched to a gene: 9. The CDR3 loop is CSPGLARGETQYF. CDR3 sequence (DNA): TGCAGTCCAGGACTAGCGAGGGGTGAGACCCAGTACTTC.

The chain joins TRBV9 to TRBJ2-1; D remains ambiguous. The V end was cut by 4 bases, the J end by 8 bases, with 22 bases between. CDR1 SGDLS and CDR2 YYNGEE come from the germline V gene. CDR3 size: 16 residues. CDR3 nucleotides: TGTGCCAGCAGCAACCAAATCCGCGCGTTGAGCGATGAGCAGTTCTTC. It is translated as CASSNQIRALSDEQFF.

This sequence joins TRBV29-1 and TRBJ1-2; D possibly corresponds to TRBD1 (6 bases). The V end lost 3 bases, the J end lost 9 bases, and 11 bases lay between the germline ends. This CDR3 has 11 amino acids. CDR1 is SQVTM, CDR2 ANQGSEA, per germline. This CDR3 is CSVDTRDSYTF. CDR3 DNA sequence: TGCAGCGTTGACACAAGGGACAGCTACACCTTC.

This chain connects TRBV7-8 to TRBJ1-4; 10 nucleotides agree with TRBD1. The CDR3 loop spans 19 amino acids. J was trimmed by 2 bases and V by 1 base; bases with no gene match: 10. Germline V gene lookup returns CDR1 SGHVS and CDR2 FQNEAQ. The CDR3 spells CASSLEGRDRGATNEKLFF. The CDR3 region has the DNA TGTGCCAGCAGCTTAGAAGGCCGGGACAGGGGCGCCACTAATGAAAAACTGTTTTTT.

This clonotype was observed a few times. The rearrangement uses TRBV19 and TRBJ1-1, with D uncertain. Germline V gene lookup returns CDR1 LNHDA and CDR2 SQIVND (reference sequence). The V end lost 7 bases, the J end lost 2 bases, and 11 bases lay between the germline ends. The CDR3 sequence is 13 residues long. This CDR3 is CASKVAGNTEAFF. Written as DNA, the CDR3 is TGTGCCAGTAAGGTGGCGGGAAACACTGAAGCTTTCTTT.

This clonotype was seen more than once but under ten times. One end of the junction varies from germline; a read error may be responsible. The CDR3 loop is CASSLSPEQPQHF. DNA of the CDR3: TGTGCTAGCAGCTTGTCCCCCGAACAGCCCCAGCATTTT. This chain links TRBV7-7 with TRBJ1-5; D not certain. This CDR3 contains 13 residues. From germline, CDR1 is SSHAT and CDR2 FNYEAQ (reference sequence).

The chain couples TRBV18 to TRBJ1-1; D uncertain. CDR1 and CDR2 from the germline V gene are KGHSH and LQKENI. There are 14 residues in the CDR3. V was clipped by 3 bases and J by 3 bases, with 11 bases between them. The CDR3, as DNA: TGTGCCAGCTCACCGGCTATCGAGTACACTGAAGCTTTCTTT. Its protein is CASSPAIEYTEAFF. Variable domain in full (rest from reference TRBV18 and TRBJ1-1): NAGVMQNPRHLVRRRGQEARLRCSPMKGHSHVYWYRQLPEEGLKFMVYLQKENIIDESGMPKERFSAEFPKEGPSILRIQQVVRGDSAAYFCASSPAIEYTEAFFGQGTRLTVV.

The rearrangement joins TRBV7-9 to TRBJ2-5; TRBD2 agrees at 9 bases. Germline V lookup: CDR1 SEHNR, CDR2 FQNEAQ (reference sequence). CDR3 length equals 16 residues. The V gene end was trimmed by 5 bases and the J gene end by 1 base; junction bases not matched to a gene: 8. CDR3 nucleotides: TGTGCCAGCAGCGGAGCGGGGGGCACCCCCCAAGAGACCCAGTACTTC. This encodes CASSGAGGTPQETQYF.

The table lists this clonotype with a few counts. The chain employs TRBV7-8 and TRBJ2-5; 10 positions match TRBD2. Germline V CDR1 and CDR2: SGHVS, FQNEAQ. J gave up 4 bases and V 2 bases, and 13 bases lay outside the gene matches. The CDR3 totals 18 residues. The CDR3 DNA sequence: TGTGCCAGCAGCTTACCCATGAGCGGGGGGGCCTTAAGAGAGACCCAGTACTTC. This translates into CASSLPMSGGALRETQYF.